This is a list of T cell receptor beta chains from one sample in a study of blood T cell repertoires in COVID-19. Sequencing was performed with immunoSEQ multiplex PCR; in TCRdb, only in-frame clones are kept and a portion is missing. The sample yields 180,000 or so clones, roughly four fifths seen once. The sequenced material came from peripheral blood. The receptor source for this set is a woman aged 40 to 50 with COVID-19, enrolled during active disease. Each CDR3 is given with its conserved first and last residue. A D gene is named only where the DNA matches it firmly. Clone size is stated in some rows and not others, as once, few, many or a class when expanded.

. | TRBD2 | TRBJ2-7 | TRBV9 | CASSVDAGGFYEQYF | TGTGCCAGCAGCGTAGACGCGGGAGGGTTTTACGAGCAGTACTTC
. | . | TRBJ2-1 | TRBV7-3 | CASSPYTGRGYEQFF | TGTGCCAGCAGCCCATATACAGGGAGGGGATATGAGCAGTTCTTC
. | TRBD1 | TRBJ1-4 | TRBV6-5 | CASRRQGYEKLFF | TGTGCCAGCAGAAGACAGGGTTACGAAAAACTGTTTTTT
few | . | TRBJ1-1 | TRBV19 | CASSRGGTEAFF | TGTGCCAGTAGTCGGGGGGGCACTGAAGCTTTCTTT
. | . | TRBJ2-7 | TRBV28 | CASSFSDGQFKYF | TGTGCCAGCAGTTTTAGCGATGGACAGTTTAAGTACTTC
. | TRBD2 | TRBJ2-3 | TRBV10-2 | CASSELAGGPGGTDTQYF | TGCGCCAGCAGTGAGCTAGCGGGGGGGCCTGGTGGGACAGATACGCAGTATTTT
. | TRBD1 | TRBJ1-1 | TRBV5-1 | CASSLDRGSTEAFF | TGCGCCAGCAGCTTGGACAGGGGGAGCACTGAAGCTTTCTTT
. | . | TRBJ2-7 | TRBV6-5 | CASSYSAALGEQYF | TGTGCCAGCAGTTACTCAGCAGCACTAGGCGAGCAGTACTTC
. | . | TRBJ1-1 | TRBV19 | CASNWRGDTEAFF | TGTGCCAGTAATTGGAGGGGCGACACTGAAGCTTTCTTT
. | . | TRBJ1-5 | TRBV6-5 | CASSYSGGQGGQPQHF | TGTGCCAGCAGTTACTCGGGAGGGCAGGGCGGACAGCCCCAGCATTTT
many | . | TRBJ2-5 | TRBV27 | CASSTSTSGGEETQYF | .
. | . | TRBJ1-2 | TRBV30 | CAWSVWGDGYTF | TGTGCCTGGAGTGTTTGGGGGGATGGCTACACCTTC
. | TRBD1 | TRBJ1-4 | TRBV6-5 | CASSPGQGSEKLFF | TGTGCCAGCAGCCCCGGACAGGGGAGTGAAAAACTGTTTTTT
. | . | TRBJ1-6 | TRBV14 | CASSQLRGGDSPLHF | TGTGCCAGCAGCCAGCTTAGGGGGGGCGATTCACCCCTCCACTTT
. | . | TRBJ1-5 | TRBV30 | CAWSVRGHQPQHF | TGTGCCTGGAGTGTACGAGGGCACCAGCCCCAGCATTTT
few | . | TRBJ2-2 | TRBV7-7 | CASSSRVLGELFF | TGTGCTAGCAGCTCCAGGGTACTCGGGGAGCTGTTTTTT
. | TRBD2 | TRBJ2-1 | TRBV27 | CASSLYSGRAIRYNEQFF | TGTGCCAGCAGTTTGTATAGCGGGAGGGCCATACGATACAATGAGCAGTTCTTC
. | TRBD1 | TRBJ2-1 | TRBV5-6 | CASSLAGQGADEQFF | TGTGCCAGCAGCTTGGCAGGACAGGGGGCGGATGAGCAGTTCTTC
. | . | TRBJ1-1 | TRBV6-5 | CASRATGNTEAFF | TGTGCCAGCAGGGCGACAGGCAACACTGAAGCTTTCTTT
. | . | TRBJ1-3 | TRBV28 | CASSPRGSSGNTIYF | TGTGCCAGCAGCCCCCGTGGCAGCTCTGGAAACACCATATATTTT
. | TRBD1 | TRBJ2-2 | TRBV6-4 | CASARTGLGTGELFF | TGTGCCAGCGCCAGGACAGGGTTAGGCACCGGGGAGCTGTTTTTT
few | . | TRBJ1-6 | TRBV5-6 | CASSLEGGQRNSPLHF | TGTGCCAGCAGCTTGGAAGGAGGACAGCGGAATTCACCCCTCCACTTT
. | . | TRBJ1-2 | TRBV5-4 | CASSLDSLEIYGYTF | TGTGCCAGCAGCCTGGACAGCTTGGAAATATATGGCTACACCTTC
. | TRBD1 | TRBJ2-1 | TRBV7-2 | CASSTTGDEQFF | TGTGCCAGCAGCACTACAGGGGATGAGCAGTTCTTC
. | TRBD2 | TRBJ2-3 | TRBV7-2 | CASSLLGVAGADTQYF | TGTGCCAGCAGCTTATTAGGGGTAGCGGGAGCAGATACGCAGTATTTT
. | . | TRBJ2-2 | TRBV18 | CASSPSLNTGELFF | TGTGCCAGCTCACCAAGCCTGAACACCGGGGAGCTGTTTTTT
. | TRBD1 | TRBJ1-2 | TRBV27 | CASSFWTGDGYTF | TGTGCCAGCAGTTTTTGGACAGGGGATGGCTACACCTTC
. | . | TRBJ2-7 | TRBV10-1 | CASSEGWGAEQYF | TGCGCCAGCAGTGAAGGGTGGGGAGCCGAGCAGTACTTC
. | . | TRBJ1-6 | TRBV6-5 | CASKLRQQYSPLHF | TGTGCCAGCAAACTTCGACAGCAGTATTCACCCCTCCACTTT
. | . | TRBJ2-1 | TRBV27 | CASSRRTERNEQFF | TGTGCCAGCAGTCGGCGGACAGAAAGAAATGAGCAGTTCTTC
. | . | TRBJ2-7 | TRBV5-4 | CASSLVGGLYEQYF | TGTGCCAGCAGCTTGGTCGGGGGGCTCTACGAGCAGTACTTC
. | TRBD2 | TRBJ2-4 | TRBV14 | CASSRGRREINIQYF | TGTGCCAGCAGCCGGGGTCGGCGGGAGATAAACATTCAGTACTTC
. | . | TRBJ1-1 | TRBV2 | CASSPQMPETTEAFF | TGTGCCAGCAGCCCACAAATGCCGGAGACGACTGAAGCTTTCTTT
. | . | TRBJ1-1 | TRBV11-2 | CASSPYQGDTEAFF | TGTGCCAGCAGCCCGTACCAAGGAGACACTGAAGCTTTCTTT
. | TRBD1 | TRBJ1-1 | TRBV7-2 | CASSFNRGLVNTEAFF | TGTGCCAGCAGCTTCAACAGGGGGCTTGTGAACACTGAAGCTTTCTTT
. | . | TRBJ2-7 | TRBV12-3/TRBV12-4 | CASSLGGEQYF | TGTGCCAGCAGCCTCGGGGGTGAGCAGTACTTC
. | . | TRBJ1-1 | TRBV7-6 | CASTPGGKMNTEAFF | TGTGCCAGCACTCCAGGAGGGAAAATGAACACTGAAGCTTTCTTT
. | . | TRBJ2-2 | TRBV9 | CASSPIVRGTGELFF | TGTGCCAGCAGCCCAATAGTTAGGGGCACCGGGGAGCTGTTTTTT
. | . | TRBJ1-1 | TRBV4-1 | CASSQDLVRGTFF | TGCGCCAGCAGCCAAGATTTGGTACGGGGAACTTTCTTT